In its sample, the clone carrying this T cell receptor (beta chain) was seen once. Its antigen remains unknown. The data are from a study of shared clonotypes between healthy human individuals. Nashville, Tennessee was home to all donors, who were Caucasian adults. Sequenced by immunoSEQ multiplex PCR; TCRdb stores in-frame clones only, minus some. The sample lists around 2.5 million clones; 90% to 95% were seen once. This CDR3 spans 12 amino acids. From germline, CDR1 is SQVTM and CDR2 ANQGSEA. Trimming removed 5 bases at V and 5 bases at J, with 12 bases between. Findings and caveats of the study: It was only blood that was sampled, and tissue repertoires likely differ. Non-shared clonotypes had lower generation probabilities than clonotypes shared by all four sorted-subset donors.

Input material: naive CD4+ T cells from PBMCs. Subset indicated: CD45RA+ positively selected. This TCR derives from a man aged 18 to 35 in good health. Some clones in this sample may be carry-over from other donors' samples. The chain is built from TRBV29-1 and TRBJ1-2; D possibly corresponds to TRBD1 (5 bases). The DNA of the CDR3 is TGCAGCGTTCTACAGGCTACTTATGGCTACACCTTC. Protein product: CSVLQATYGYTF.